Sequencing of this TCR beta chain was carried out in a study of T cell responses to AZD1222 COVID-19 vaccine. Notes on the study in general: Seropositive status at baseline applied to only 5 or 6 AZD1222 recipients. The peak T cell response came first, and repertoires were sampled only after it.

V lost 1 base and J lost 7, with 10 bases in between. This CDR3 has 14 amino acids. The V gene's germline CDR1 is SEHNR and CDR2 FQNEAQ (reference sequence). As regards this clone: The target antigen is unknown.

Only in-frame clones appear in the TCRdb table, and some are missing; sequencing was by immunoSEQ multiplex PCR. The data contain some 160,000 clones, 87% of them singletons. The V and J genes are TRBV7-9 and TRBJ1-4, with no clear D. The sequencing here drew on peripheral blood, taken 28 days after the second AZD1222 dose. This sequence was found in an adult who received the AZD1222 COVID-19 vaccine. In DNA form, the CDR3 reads TGTGCCAGCAGCTTAGGGGGAGTTGGTGAAAAACTGTTTTTT. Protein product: CASSLGGVGEKLFF.